This record concerns one TCR beta chain sequence. These data originate in a study of blood T cell repertoires in COVID-19. The CDR3 has 15 residues. Trimming cost V 6 bases and J 0 bases, with 11 bases left between them. CDR1 is LNHDA and CDR2 is SQIVND in the germline V gene (reference sequence). Libraries were prepared by immunoSEQ multiplex PCR; TCRdb keeps only in-frame clonotypes and omits some of them. Seen here are some 220,000 clones, around 89% observed once, and the top ten hold roughly 2.8%. The chain joins TRBV19 to TRBJ2-2; D may be TRBD1 (6 bases). The clonotype comes from a woman aged 30 to 39 who had recovered from COVID-19. Sequencing was carried out using PBMCs or T cells enriched from blood (not recorded which). In nucleotides, the CDR3 is TGTGCCAGTAGGCGACAGGTAACGAACACCGGGGAGCTGTTTTTT. Its protein is CASRRQVTNTGELFF.